This entry lists 3 T cell receptor beta chains sequenced from one sample in a study of T cells in Graves' hyperthyroidism and ophthalmopathy. Amplified TCR beta CDR3 regions came from RNA transcripts. The HTBI set primed first-round TCR CDR3 RT-PCR. TCRdb reprocessed the multiplex PCR reads with MiXCR, giving one entry per CDR3 protein. Of fewer than 650,000 distinct CDR3 sequences detected, 13% to 15% appear once; the ten largest clones hold about 15%. The sequenced sample was blood. The source of these receptors is a woman between 35 and 50 years old with Graves' hyperthyroidism.

This clonotype was recorded many times. V gene TRBV7-2 combines with J gene TRBJ2-1; D assignment may be TRBD1 or TRBD2 (5 bases each). The V gene's germline CDR1 is SGHTA and CDR2 FQGNSA. Trimming left V 3 bases short and J 0 bases short, with 15 bases between. This CDR3 is 17 amino acids long. The DNA for the CDR3 is TGTGCCAGCAGCTTGGGGGACGCGAGAAGCTCCTACAATGAGCAGTTCTTC. It encodes CASSLGDARSSYNEQFF.

This clonotype was counted at least ten times. This chain joins TRBV5-1 and TRBJ1-6, with D maybe TRBD1 (6 bases). This CDR3 spans 14 amino acids. The germline V and J ends were trimmed by 3 bases and 5 bases, with 9 bases remaining between them. CDR1 is SGHRS, CDR2 YFSETQ, per germline. CDR3 DNA: TGCGCCAGCAGCTCCCGGACAGATAATTCACCCCTCCACTTT. Translating gives CASSSRTDNSPLHF.

The V call is TRBV7-9, the J call TRBJ1-4, with 7 bases matching TRBD1. Germline V gene sequence: CDR1 SEHNR, CDR2 FQNEAQ (reference sequence). The CDR3 is 16 amino acids. Losses at the gene ends were 2 bases for V and 6 bases for J; bases not matched to a gene: 9. CDR3 loop: CASSLFGEGADEKLFF. The CDR3 DNA reads as TGTGCCAGCAGCTTATTTGGTGAGGGGGCGGATGAAAAACTGTTTTTT.